One sample yielded the 26 T cell receptor beta chains listed below, sequenced in a study of vaccination effects on CD4 cells after COVID-19. Subsequent to a culture period of under twelve days, CD4+ T cells were isolated. This individual contracted SARS-CoV-2 between March and December 2020, as verified by PCR. The cohort was immunized with two doses of either the BNT162b2 or mRNA-1273 vaccine. TCRdb's table, derived via immunoSEQ multiplex PCR, lists solely in-frame clones and lacks some. This table has about 50,000 clones, 65% to 80% appearing once. Their cognate antigens are unknown. Sequencing was performed on CD4+ T cells from PBMCs cultured without peptide, taken after COVID-19 vaccination. The receptors derive from a human donor who had a prior SARS-CoV-2 infection.

The chain has TRBV4-2 and TRBJ2-3; TRBD2 matches 14 bases. The trim removed 0 bases at V and 5 bases at J, leaving 4 bases unmatched. The CDR3 extends over 17 amino acids. From germline, CDR1 is LGHNA and CDR2 YNFKEQ. The CDR3 DNA follows: TGTGCCAGCAGCCAAGAGAGGACTAGCGGGGGGATAGATACGCAGTATTTT. Translating it yields CASSQERTSGGIDTQYF.

This clone was seen just once. The V call is TRBV6-6, the J call TRBJ1-3; the D is unclear. This CDR3 contains 15 residues. From germline, CDR1 is MNHNY and CDR2 SVGAGI (reference sequence). The V end was cut by 5 bases, the J end by 0 bases, with 11 bases between. CDR3 loop: CASSPVFSSGNTIYF. CDR3 DNA: TGTGCCAGCAGTCCAGTGTTCAGCTCTGGAAACACCATATATTTT.

The J gene is TRBJ1-2, the V gene TRBV5-4; D gene ambiguous. Trimming removed 4 bases at V and 5 bases at J, with 15 bases between. Germline V gene lookup returns CDR1 SGHNT and CDR2 YYREEE (reference sequence). The CDR3 consists of 14 residues. CDR3 bases: TGTGCCAGCAGCCCTACCCGACGGGGTTATGGCTACACCTTC. Residues: CASSPTRRGYGYTF.

The J gene is TRBJ2-5, the V gene TRBV28; 9 bases align to TRBD1. The V gene end was trimmed by 5 bases and the J gene end by 4 bases; junction bases not matched to a gene: 8. The germline V gene has CDR1 MDHEN and CDR2 SYDVKM. This CDR3 spans 15 amino acids. The CDR3 DNA follows: TGTGCCAGCAGTATGCAAACAGGGGGCGTAGAGACCCAGTACTTC. This gives the protein CASSMQTGGVETQYF.

The chain recombines TRBV10-1 with TRBJ1-1; a weak D match, TRBD1 (5 bases). The CDR3 spans 14 residues. Looked up from germline, CDR1 is WNHNN and CDR2 is SYGVQD (reference sequence). V was cut by 7 bases and J by 5 bases, with 17 bases left in between. The CDR3 loop is CASKKGQGRTEAFF. Here the CDR3 DNA reads TGCGCCAGCAAGAAGGGGCAGGGTAGGACTGAAGCTTTCTTT.

This clone was observed a few times. V gene TRBV15 combines with J gene TRBJ1-5; no clear D gene. V was pared by 1 base and J by 2 bases, with 6 bases between. From germline, CDR1 is LNHNV and CDR2 YYDKDF (reference sequence). The CDR3 runs 14 residues. In nucleotides, the CDR3 is TGTGCCACCAGCAGAGGAGGGCGCAATCAGCCCCAGCATTTT. This translates into CATSRGGRNQPQHF.

The genes are TRBV3-1 (or the pseudogene TRBV3-2) and TRBJ2-5; 7 bases match TRBD2. Germline CDR1 reads LGHDT; CDR2 reads YNNKEL (reference sequence). Trimming at V came to 4 bases and at J to 3 bases, leaving 8 bases not matched to a gene. The CDR3 sequence is 15 residues long. The CDR3 region has the DNA TGTGCCAGCAGCCGATGGTCACGGGGGGAAGAGACCCAGTACTTC. This gives the protein CASSRWSRGEETQYF.

The rearrangement uses TRBV15 and TRBJ2-3; no definite D call. Trimming pared 0 bases from V and 4 bases from J, leaving 8 bases between. Germline values: CDR1 LNHNV, CDR2 YYDKDF (reference sequence). The CDR3 sequence is 14 residues long. CDR3 in DNA: TGTGCCACCAGCAGAGACACCGCCTCAGATACGCAGTATTTT. Protein product: CATSRDTASDTQYF.

This clone has only one observation. This chain connects TRBV11-3 to TRBJ2-2; D is undetermined. V gave up 1 base and J gave up 0 bases, with 3 bases separating them. CDR3 length: 14 amino acids. Germline V gives CDR1 SGHNT, CDR2 YENEEA. The CDR3: CASSLATNTGELFF. The CDR3 bases are TGTGCCAGCAGCTTAGCCACGAACACCGGGGAGCTGTTTTTT.

The chain is built from TRBV10-3 and TRBJ2-7; the match to TRBD2 covers 15 bases. Germline loops: CDR1 ENHRY, CDR2 SYGVKD. The trim removed 7 bases at V and 7 bases at J, leaving 11 bases unmatched. The CDR3 is 16 amino acids. CDR3 in amino acids: CAITLGLAGGGGEQYF. In nucleotides, the CDR3 is TGTGCCATCACCTTGGGACTAGCGGGAGGCGGCGGGGAGCAGTACTTC.

The CDR3 nucleotides read TGCGCCAGCAGTGAGAAGGGGGCCCATTCACCCCTCCACTTT. Its translation is CASSEKGAHSPLHF. The J gene is TRBJ1-6, the V gene TRBV10-2; 7 bases match TRBD1. J lost 8 bases, V lost 2 bases, and 3 bases had no gene match. This CDR3 has 14 residues. Per germline, CDR1 WSHSY and CDR2 SAAADI.

CDR3 loop: CASSQGQWVNQPQHF. For the CDR3, the DNA is TGTGCCAGCAGCCAGGGACAGTGGGTCAATCAGCCCCAGCATTTT. The chain combines TRBV3-1 (or the pseudogene TRBV3-2) with TRBJ1-5; 7 bases are shared with TRBD1. Per germline, CDR1 LGHDT and CDR2 YNNKEL (reference sequence). V lost 3 bases, J lost 3 bases, and 5 bases stayed unmatched. CDR3 length equals 15 residues.

The chain links TRBV3-1 (or the pseudogene TRBV3-2) to TRBJ2-7; D possibly uses TRBD1 or TRBD2 (6 bases each). The V gene's germline CDR1 is LGHDT and CDR2 YNNKEL (reference sequence). The CDR3 runs 16 residues. The V gene lost 1 base and the J gene lost 4 bases, with 17 bases spanning the gap. The CDR3: CASSQGGVGGFYEQYF. The CDR3 DNA reads TGTGCCAGCAGCCAAGGTGGTGTGGGGGGCTTTTACGAGCAGTACTTC.

This clone occurred once. This chain uses TRBV15 with TRBJ2-3; D call uncertain. Germline V gives CDR1 LNHNV, CDR2 YYDKDF (reference sequence). V was trimmed by 0 bases and J by 4 bases, leaving 5 bases between them. The CDR3 extends over 13 amino acids. As DNA, the CDR3 is TGTGCCACCAGCAGAGATTGGGCAGATACGCAGTATTTT. Amino acid sequence: CATSRDWADTQYF.

The chain carries TRBV29-1 and TRBJ1-1, with D tentatively TRBD1 (6 bases). There are 14 residues in the CDR3. V dropped 0 bases and J dropped 4 bases, with 12 bases sitting between them. Germline CDR1 reads SQVTM; CDR2 reads ANQGSEA. CDR3 in amino acids: CSVEEQGRVTEAFF. In DNA, the CDR3 is TGCAGCGTTGAAGAGCAGGGGCGCGTCACTGAAGCTTTCTTT.

The chain recombines TRBV7-6 with TRBJ1-6; TRBD1 is a possible D gene (6 bases). V dropped 1 base and J dropped 7 bases, with 14 bases sitting between them. This CDR3 has 16 amino acids. Germline V lookup: CDR1 SGHVS, CDR2 FNYEAQ. This CDR3 is CASSLEAGVKNSPLHF. The CDR3 DNA reads TGTGCCAGCAGCTTAGAGGCAGGGGTAAAGAATTCACCCCTCCACTTT.

The table lists this clone with a count of one. The chain has TRBV11-3 and TRBJ2-5; TRBD2 agrees at 9 bases. Trimming took 7 bases from V and 3 from J; bases not matched to a gene: 9. The CDR3 has 15 residues. Per the germline V gene, CDR1 is SGHNT and CDR2 is YENEEA. The CDR3 spells CASKGLAPPEETQYF. The CDR3 DNA reads TGTGCCAGCAAGGGACTAGCTCCCCCCGAAGAGACCCAGTACTTC.

The chain has TRBV5-5 and TRBJ1-2, with TRBD1 matching 7 bases. The V and J ends lost 3 bases and 4 bases, in that order; junction bases with no gene match: 3. From germline, CDR1 is SGHKS and CDR2 YYEKEE (reference sequence). The CDR3 totals 13 residues. CDR3: CASSSRQGYGYTF. The CDR3 coding sequence is TGTGCCAGCAGCTCCCGACAGGGCTATGGCTACACCTTC.

The chain carries TRBV5-6 and TRBJ2-7; D might be TRBD1 or TRBD2, each matching 6 bases. The CDR3 consists of 14 residues. V lost 0 bases to trimming and J lost 4 bases, with 11 bases between them. In germline, CDR1 is SGHDT, CDR2 YYEEEE. The CDR3 DNA reads as TGTGCCAGCAGCTTGGCCCGGGGGCGATACGAGCAGTACTTC. Amino acid sequence: CASSLARGRYEQYF. Full variable domain (outside the CDR3, taken from reference TRBV5-6 and TRBJ2-7): DAGVTQSPTHLIKTRGQQVTLRCSPKSGHDTVSWYQQALGQGPQFIFQYYEEEERQRGNFPDRFSGHQFPNYSSELNVNALLLGDSALYLCASSLARGRYEQYFGPGTRLTVT.

This clone qualifies as medium-sized. This same CDR3 is encoded by further DNA sequences in the sample. The V gene is TRBV18, the J gene TRBJ2-2; 12 nucleotides align to TRBD1. CDR1 KGHSH and CDR2 LQKENI come from the germline V gene. The CDR3 consists of 16 residues. The ends lost 4 bases at V and 4 bases at J; junction bases unmatched: 4. Here the CDR3 DNA reads TGTGCCAGCTCACGCCCGGGACAGGGGGCCACCGGGGAGCTGTTTTTT. This codes for CASSRPGQGATGELFF.

This clone has a single count. CDR3 nucleotides: TGTGCCACGACCGGGACTAGCGCTACCAATGAGCAGTTCTTC. It yields the protein CATTGTSATNEQFF. The genes are TRBV10-3 and TRBJ2-1, with 10 bases matching TRBD2. V was clipped by 10 bases and J by 6 bases; unmatched bases: 9. CDR1 is ENHRY and CDR2 is SYGVKD in the germline V gene. The CDR3 runs to 14 residues.

The chain uses TRBV2 and TRBJ1-1; D is unclear. CDR1 is SNHLY and CDR2 is FYNNEI in the germline V gene. V was trimmed by 7 bases and J by 2 bases, leaving 11 bases between them. This CDR3 is 13 amino acids long. CDR3 sequence reads: CASKVQFNTEAFF. DNA of the CDR3: TGTGCCAGCAAGGTACAGTTCAACACTGAAGCTTTCTTT.

This clone appeared a single time. This chain uses TRBV5-6 with TRBJ1-1, with D possibly TRBD1 on 5 matching bases. The length of the CDR3 is 13 residues. The germline gives CDR1 SGHDT, CDR2 YYEEEE. Trimming pared 6 bases from V and 1 base from J, leaving 10 bases between. The CDR3, as DNA: TGTGCCAGCAAGACAGTGGGGAACACTGAAGCTTTCTTT. Amino acids: CASKTVGNTEAFF.

The count of this clone is one. The chain is built from TRBV7-2 and TRBJ2-7; D is unresolved. Trimming shortened V by 0 bases and J by 6 bases, and 9 bases separated the two germline ends. The CDR3 has 13 amino acids. Germline V lookup: CDR1 SGHTA, CDR2 FQGNSA. CDR3 loop: CASSLAGWGEQYF. The DNA of the CDR3 is TGTGCCAGCAGCTTAGCTGGATGGGGCGAGCAGTACTTC.

The chain is built from TRBV11-2 and TRBJ2-6, with D possibly matching TRBD1 (6 bases). The CDR3 extends over 15 amino acids. The V end was cut by 5 bases, the J end by 4 bases, with 12 bases between. Germline lookup yields CDR1 SGHAT and CDR2 FQNNGV. CDR3 sequence reads: CASSRQVSGANVLTF. In DNA form, the CDR3 reads TGTGCCAGCAGCAGACAGGTATCCGGGGCCAACGTCCTGACTTTC.

The chain has TRBV6-5 and TRBJ1-2, with a weak D call TRBD1 (6 bases). The germline CDR1 and CDR2 sequences are MNHEY and SVGAGI. This CDR3 is built from 12 residues. V was clipped by 2 bases and J by 8 bases, with 9 bases between them. The CDR3 coding sequence is TGTGCCAGCAGTTACGGGGGGCTCGGCTACACCTTC. Translation gives CASSYGGLGYTF.